This record looks at one TCR beta chain sequence and its context. Its antigen is currently unknown. This sample was included in a study of blood T cells in healthy people across ages. Study-level results: Age brought a roughly linear fall in TCR beta diversity measured per million T cells. Both higher diversity and more naive CD4+ cells marked long-lived donors when set against aged donors. Lack of knowledge of donor CMV status possibly confounded expanded clonotype changes.

This CDR3 is built from 14 residues. Germline lookup yields CDR1 SQVTM and CDR2 ANQGSEA. Between the trimmed V and J ends, which lost 3 bases and 6 bases, there was a span of 14 bases. Peripheral blood was drawn, ten milliliters per donor. Through a sample-barcoded 5' primer and a J-beta primer mix, a second PCR was run for roughly 6 to 12 cycles. TCRdb reprocessed the 5' RACE reads with MiXCR, giving one entry per CDR3 protein. The sample gives hundreds of thousands of distinct CDR3 sequences, around 52% of which show up once; approximately 13% is in the top ten. Sequenced material: blood. The rearrangement joins TRBV29-1 to TRBJ2-2, with D perhaps TRBD1 (5 bases). This clonotype originated in a woman aged 80 or over in good health. In DNA form, the CDR3 reads TGCAGCGTTGAGGGCCCCAGGGCAGCCGGGGAGCTGTTTTTT. It encodes CSVEGPRAAGELFF.